Listed here are 6 T cell receptor beta chains from one sample, sequenced in a study of T-cell reconstitution after alpha-beta-depleted transplantation in children. Unique molecular identifiers were used in preparing the TCRbeta library. TCRdb reprocessed the PCR reads with MiXCR, giving one entry per CDR3 protein. The table records about 610,000 distinct CDR3 sequences, about 11% of them present only once. The sample in question was PBMCs from the stem cell graft donor, obtained from the stem cell graft. These receptors all come from a human donor who donated a stem cell graft to a child with acute myeloid leukemia.

This clonotype occurred a few times. The rearrangement uses TRBV28 and TRBJ2-1; TRBD2 matches 7 bases. The CDR3 loop spans 17 amino acids. The germline gives CDR1 MDHEN, CDR2 SYDVKM. Trimming at V came to 3 bases and at J to 4 bases, leaving 12 bases not matched to a gene. In DNA, the CDR3 is TGTGCCAGCAGTTTTGCCCGAGGGGTAGCGGGTTACAATGAGCAGTTCTTC. This encodes CASSFARGVAGYNEQFF.

This clonotype has just a few counts. The CDR3 sequence: CASSLDGTGNQPQHF. CDR3 coding DNA: TGTGCCAGCAGCTTAGACGGGACAGGCAATCAGCCCCAGCATTTT. V gene TRBV7-9 combines with J gene TRBJ1-5, with 7 positions matching TRBD1. This CDR3 has 15 amino acids. Looked up from germline, CDR1 is SEHNR and CDR2 is FQNEAQ (reference sequence). V was pared by 1 base and J by 2 bases, with 2 bases of the junction left unmatched.

This clonotype was picked up a small number of times. The chain combines TRBV5-1 with TRBJ2-7; weak D call: TRBD2 (5 bases). The germline gives CDR1 SGHRS, CDR2 YFSETQ. V lost 2 bases, J lost 2 bases, and 11 bases lay in between. The CDR3 contains 14 residues. CDR3 residues: CASSFKAETYEQYF. The CDR3 DNA reads as TGCGCCAGCAGCTTTAAAGCGGAGACCTACGAGCAGTACTTC. Full variable domain (remainder filled in from reference TRBV5-1 and TRBJ2-7): KAGVTQTPRYLIKTRGQQVTLSCSPISGHRSVSWYQQTPGQGLQFLFEYFSETQRNKGNFPGRFSGRQFSNSRSEMNVSTLELGDSALYLCASSFKAETYEQYFGPGTRLTVT.

The gene calls are TRBV5-6 and TRBJ2-3, with TRBD2 matching 10 bases. The CDR3 loop spans 17 amino acids. J lost 5 bases, V lost 2 bases, and 11 bases had no gene match. The V gene's germline CDR1 is SGHDT and CDR2 YYEEEE. The CDR3 spells CASSFRLAGSGGDTQYF. CDR3 nucleotides: TGTGCCAGCAGCTTCCGACTAGCGGGCTCCGGAGGAGATACGCAGTATTTT.

This clonotype was observed a few times. The chain has TRBV12-3 or TRBV12-4 and TRBJ2-2, with D tentatively TRBD1 (5 bases). This CDR3 is 15 amino acids long. The V gene lost 3 bases and the J gene lost 6 bases, with 14 bases spanning the gap. The CDR3 DNA sequence: TGTGCCAGCAGTTTCTCCACAGGTTGGGCCGGGGAGCTGTTTTTT. It specifies CASSFSTGWAGELFF.

The rearrangement joins TRBV27 to TRBJ1-1, with no clear D. Per the germline V gene, CDR1 is MNHEY and CDR2 is SMNVEV (reference sequence). V lost 2 bases to trimming and J lost 7 bases, with 11 bases between them. CDR3 length: 13 residues. DNA of the CDR3: TGTGCCAGCAGTTTAGGCAAGAAGGATGAAGCTTTCTTT. Protein: CASSLGKKDEAFF.